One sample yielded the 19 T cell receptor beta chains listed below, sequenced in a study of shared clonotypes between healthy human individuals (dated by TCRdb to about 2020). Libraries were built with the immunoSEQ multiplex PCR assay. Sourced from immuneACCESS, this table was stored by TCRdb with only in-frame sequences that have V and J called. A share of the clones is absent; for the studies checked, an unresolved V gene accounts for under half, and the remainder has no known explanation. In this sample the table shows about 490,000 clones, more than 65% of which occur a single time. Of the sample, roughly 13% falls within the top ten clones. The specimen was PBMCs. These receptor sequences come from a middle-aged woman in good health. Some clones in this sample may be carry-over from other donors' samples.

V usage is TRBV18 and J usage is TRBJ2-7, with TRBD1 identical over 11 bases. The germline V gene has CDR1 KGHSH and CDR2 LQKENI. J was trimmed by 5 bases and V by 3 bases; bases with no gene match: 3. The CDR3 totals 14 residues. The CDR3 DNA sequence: TGTGCCAGCTCACCGGACAGGGGGCTAGACGAGCAGTACTTC. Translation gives CASSPDRGLDEQYF.

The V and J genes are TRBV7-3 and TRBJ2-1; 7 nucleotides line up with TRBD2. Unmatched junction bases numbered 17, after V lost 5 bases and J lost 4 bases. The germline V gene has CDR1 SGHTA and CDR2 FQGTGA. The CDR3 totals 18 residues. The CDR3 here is CASSPLAGEFEEYNEQFF. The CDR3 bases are TGTGCCAGCAGCCCCTTGGCGGGAGAGTTCGAGGAATACAATGAGCAGTTCTTC.

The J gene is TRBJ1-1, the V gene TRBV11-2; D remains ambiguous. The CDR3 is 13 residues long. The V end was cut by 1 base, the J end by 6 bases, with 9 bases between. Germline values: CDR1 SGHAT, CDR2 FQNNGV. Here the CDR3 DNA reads TGTGCCAGCAGCTTAGGGTGGGTGGCTGAAGCTTTCTTT. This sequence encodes CASSLGWVAEAFF.

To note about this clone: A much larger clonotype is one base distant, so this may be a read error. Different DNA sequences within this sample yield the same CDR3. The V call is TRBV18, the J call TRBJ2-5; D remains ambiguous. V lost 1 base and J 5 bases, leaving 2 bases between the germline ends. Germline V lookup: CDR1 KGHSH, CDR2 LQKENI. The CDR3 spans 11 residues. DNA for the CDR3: TGTGCCAGCTCACCACGGGAGACCCAGTACTTC. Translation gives CASSPRETQYF.

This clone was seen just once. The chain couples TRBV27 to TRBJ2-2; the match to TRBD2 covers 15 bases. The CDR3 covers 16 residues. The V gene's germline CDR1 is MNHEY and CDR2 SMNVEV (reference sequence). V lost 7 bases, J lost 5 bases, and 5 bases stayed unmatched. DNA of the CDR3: TGTGCCAGCACCGACGGACTAGCGGGAGGGACCGGGGAGCTGTTTTTT. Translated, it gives CASTDGLAGGTGELFF.

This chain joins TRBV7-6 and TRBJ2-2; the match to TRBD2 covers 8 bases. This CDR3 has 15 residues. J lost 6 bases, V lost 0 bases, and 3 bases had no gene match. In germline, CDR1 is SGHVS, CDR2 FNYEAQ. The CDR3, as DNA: TGTGCCAGCAGCTTAGCGGGACTAGTATCCGGGGAGCTGTTTTTT. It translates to CASSLAGLVSGELFF.

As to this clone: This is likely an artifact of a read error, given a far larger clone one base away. The CDR3 sequence: CASSEWPGTRNTQYF. CDR3 coding DNA: TGTGCCAGCAGTGAATGGCCAGGGACGAGAAACACTCAGTACTTC. This chain joins TRBV2 and TRBJ2-4; D is tentatively TRBD1 or TRBD2 (5 bases each). This CDR3 spans 15 amino acids. The germline CDR1 and CDR2 sequences are SNHLY and FYNNEI.

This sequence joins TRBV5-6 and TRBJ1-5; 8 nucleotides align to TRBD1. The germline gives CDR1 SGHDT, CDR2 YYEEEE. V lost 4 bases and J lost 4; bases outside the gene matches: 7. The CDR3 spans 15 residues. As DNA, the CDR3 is TGTGCCAGCAGCCTATGGACAGGGCTGAATCAGCCCCAGCATTTT. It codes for CASSLWTGLNQPQHF.

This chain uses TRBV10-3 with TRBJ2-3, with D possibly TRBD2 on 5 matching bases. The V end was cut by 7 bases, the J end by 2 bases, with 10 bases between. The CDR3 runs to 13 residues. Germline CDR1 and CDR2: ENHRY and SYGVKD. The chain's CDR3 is CAINDYPTDTQYF. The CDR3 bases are TGTGCCATCAACGACTATCCCACAGATACGCAGTATTTT.

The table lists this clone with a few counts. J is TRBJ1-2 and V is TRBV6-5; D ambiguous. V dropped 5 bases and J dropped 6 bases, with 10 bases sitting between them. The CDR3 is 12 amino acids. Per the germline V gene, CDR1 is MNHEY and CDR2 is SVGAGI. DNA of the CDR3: TGTGCCAGCAGTCCCGGAACGGATGGCTACACCTTC. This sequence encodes CASSPGTDGYTF.

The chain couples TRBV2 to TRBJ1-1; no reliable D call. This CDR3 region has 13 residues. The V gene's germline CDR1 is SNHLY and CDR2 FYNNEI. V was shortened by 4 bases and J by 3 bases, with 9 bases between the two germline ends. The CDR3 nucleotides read TGTGCCAGCAGTGTTGATGGCTACACTGAAGCTTTCTTT. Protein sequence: CASSVDGYTEAFF.

The CDR3 region is CASSLFILGQGAITAEAFF. CDR3 in DNA: TGCGCCAGCAGCTTGTTCATTTTGGGACAGGGGGCGATAACTGCTGAAGCTTTCTTT. The chain uses TRBV5-1 and TRBJ1-1; 12 bases are a match to TRBD1. The CDR3 spans 19 residues. J lost 6 bases, V lost 1 base, and 16 bases had no gene match. CDR1 is SGHRS, CDR2 YFSETQ, per germline.

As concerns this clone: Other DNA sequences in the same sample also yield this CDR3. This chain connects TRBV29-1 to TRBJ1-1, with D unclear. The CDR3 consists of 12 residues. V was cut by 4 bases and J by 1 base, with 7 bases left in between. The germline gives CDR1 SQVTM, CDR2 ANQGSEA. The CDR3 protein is CSVGTGNTEAFF. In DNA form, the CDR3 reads TGCAGCGTTGGGACGGGGAACACTGAAGCTTTCTTT.

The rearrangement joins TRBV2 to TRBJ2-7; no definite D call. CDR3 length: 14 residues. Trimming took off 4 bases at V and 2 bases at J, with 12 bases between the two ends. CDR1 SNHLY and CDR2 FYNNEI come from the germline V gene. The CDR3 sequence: CASSASTTPYEQYF. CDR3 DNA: TGTGCCAGCAGTGCCAGTACTACCCCCTACGAGCAGTACTTC. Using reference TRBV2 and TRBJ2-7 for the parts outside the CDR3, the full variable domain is EPEVTQTPSHQVTQMGQEVILRCVPISNHLYFYWYRQILGQKVEFLVSFYNNEISEKSEIFDDQFSVERPDGSNFTLKIRSTKLEDSAMYFCASSASTTPYEQYFGPGTRLTVT.

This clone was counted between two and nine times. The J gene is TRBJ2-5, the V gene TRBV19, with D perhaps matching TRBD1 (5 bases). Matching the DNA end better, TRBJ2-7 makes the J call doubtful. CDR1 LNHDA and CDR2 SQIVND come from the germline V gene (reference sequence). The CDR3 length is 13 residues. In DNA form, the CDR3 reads TGTGCCAGTAGTATGGGCAGGGCCTACGAGCAGTACTTC. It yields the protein CASSMGRAYEQYF.

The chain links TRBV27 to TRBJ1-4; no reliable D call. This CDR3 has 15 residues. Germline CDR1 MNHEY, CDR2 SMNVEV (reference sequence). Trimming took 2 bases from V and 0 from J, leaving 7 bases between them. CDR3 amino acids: CASSLQYATNEKLFF. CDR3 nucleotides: TGTGCCAGCAGTTTACAGTATGCAACTAATGAAAAACTGTTTTTT.

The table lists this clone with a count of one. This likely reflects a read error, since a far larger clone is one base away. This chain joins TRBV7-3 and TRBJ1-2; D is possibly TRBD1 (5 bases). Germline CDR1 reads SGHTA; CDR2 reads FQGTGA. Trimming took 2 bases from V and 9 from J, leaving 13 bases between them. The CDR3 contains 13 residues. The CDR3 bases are TGTGCCAGCAGCTTACGGCAGGGCGGCTGCTACACCTTC. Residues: CASSLRQGGCYTF.

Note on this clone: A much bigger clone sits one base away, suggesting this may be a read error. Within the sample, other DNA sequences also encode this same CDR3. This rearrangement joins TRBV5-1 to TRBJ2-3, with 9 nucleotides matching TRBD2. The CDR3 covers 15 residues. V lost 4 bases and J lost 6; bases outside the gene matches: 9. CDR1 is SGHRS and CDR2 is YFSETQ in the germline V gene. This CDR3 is CASSTGTSPGDTQYF. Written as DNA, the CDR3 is TGCGCCAGCAGCACCGGGACTAGCCCTGGGGATACGCAGTATTTT.

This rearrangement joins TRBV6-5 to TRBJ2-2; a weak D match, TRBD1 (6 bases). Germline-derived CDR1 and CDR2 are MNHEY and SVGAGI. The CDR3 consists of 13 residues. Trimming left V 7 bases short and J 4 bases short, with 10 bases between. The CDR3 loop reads CASTTGFTGELFF. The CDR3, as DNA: TGTGCCAGCACAACAGGGTTCACCGGGGAGCTGTTTTTT.